This note documents a single T cell receptor beta chain sequence. Its matching antigen is unknown. The data belong to a study of siplizumab effects on memory and regulatory T cells. Sequenced by immunoSEQ multiplex PCR; TCRdb stores in-frame clones only, minus some. Of about 69,000 clones listed, about 90% were seen once; the top ten hold about 1.7%. Study findings and constraints: Roughly 75-96% of proliferating clones (CD4+ or CD8+) could not be assigned a naive or memory phenotype. Both greater diversity than memory cells and a major contribution to the alloresponse seemed to characterize naive T cells. Alloreactive sequences that could be traced to unstimulated CD4+ memory cells showed a significant reduction under siplizumab.

The germline V gene has CDR1 MNHNS and CDR2 SASEGT. With 6 bases clipped from V and 4 bases from J, the junction kept 1 base outside the gene matches. This CDR3 comprises 13 residues. The clonotype comes from a human donor in good health. This chain joins TRBV6-1 and TRBJ2-5, with 11 bases aligning to TRBD1. What was sequenced was Tregs sorted from blood. CDR3 DNA sequence: TGTGCCAGCAGGGGGACAGGGGGAGAGACCCAGTACTTC. It is translated as CASRGTGGETQYF.